This T cell receptor beta chain comes out of a study of cytomegalovirus exposure and HLA in healthy donors. PCR employed 60 Vbeta and 13 Jbeta primers. The data were produced by immunoSEQ multiplex PCR, yet TCRdb's version contains in-frame clones alone and is incomplete. Among 130,000 to 150,000 clones, roughly 80% were seen once, and the ten largest hold about 6.7%. The CDR3 runs to 16 residues. Germline CDR1 and CDR2: SGHAT and FQNNGV. The V segment lost 1 base and the J segment 7 bases; nucleotides outside the gene matches: 10. The rearrangement uses TRBV11-2 and TRBJ1-3; TRBD1 matches at 7 bases. The sequencing input was PBMCs. The source of this sequence is a woman aged 40 to 50 in good health and CMV-seropositive. CDR3 in amino acids: CASSLVGQIFGNTIYF. CDR3 DNA: TGTGCCAGCAGCTTAGTGGGACAGATATTCGGGAACACCATATATTTT.